These 14 T cell receptor beta chains originate from one sample sequenced in a study of a mutant IDH1 vaccine in newly diagnosed glioma. Specified time point: week 47, end of study. The content of each vaccine dose was 300 ug of mutant IDH1 20-mer peptide, and topical imiquimod accompanied it. The antigens for these receptors are not known. Clones were read by immunoSEQ multiplex PCR, and TCRdb kept only the in-frame ones, dropping some. This table has tens of thousands of clones, around 80% appearing once. The sequencing here drew on PBMCs, taken from a glioma patient whose treatment included an IDH1 peptide vaccine. The receptors were gathered from a woman aged 40 to 50 with glioma. Some clones in this sample may be carry-over from other donors' samples.

V and J are TRBV7-8 and TRBJ2-7, with D hard to call. The CDR3 length is 14 residues. V shed 5 bases and J shed 7 bases, with 18 bases lying between them. CDR1 is SGHVS and CDR2 is FQNEAQ in the germline V gene. CDR3 coding DNA: TGTGCCAGCAGCACGGATCGGGCCTTGAGGGAGCAGTACTTC. Translating gives CASSTDRALREQYF.

V is TRBV30 and J is TRBJ2-2; D is unclear. The CDR3 has 14 amino acids. CDR1 is GTSNPN and CDR2 is SVGIG in the germline V gene (reference sequence). Trimming took 4 bases from V and 4 from J, leaving 13 bases between them. CDR3 DNA sequence: TGTGCCTGGAACTTGGGATTTTTCACCGGGGAGCTGTTTTTT. This gives the protein CAWNLGFFTGELFF.

This clone has just one count. The rearrangement links TRBV5-5 to TRBJ1-3; weak D call: TRBD1 (6 bases). V gave up 0 bases and J gave up 3 bases, with 13 bases separating them. The length of the CDR3 is 16 residues. The germline V gene encodes CDR1 SGHKS and CDR2 YYEKEE (reference sequence). CDR3 DNA sequence: TGTGCCAGCAGCTTGGGTTTCGGGGGCTTTGGAAACACCATATATTTT. Its translation: CASSLGFGGFGNTIYF.

The rearrangement uses TRBV18 and TRBJ1-6; tentatively, D is TRBD1 (6 bases). Trimming removed 3 bases at V and 6 bases at J, with 9 bases between. The CDR3 is 14 amino acids. The germline V gene encodes CDR1 KGHSH and CDR2 LQKENI. The chain's CDR3 is CASSPGGLNSPLHF. The CDR3, as DNA: TGTGCCAGCTCACCCGGGGGGCTTAATTCACCCCTCCACTTT.

The chain recombines TRBV14 with TRBJ2-3; D call uncertain. The CDR3 spans 12 residues. CDR1 is SGHDN and CDR2 is FVKESK in the germline V gene. V was trimmed by 1 base and J by 11 bases, leaving 10 bases between them. The CDR3 protein is CASSQGRWEQYF. The DNA of the CDR3 is TGTGCCAGCAGCCAAGGGAGATGGGAGCAGTATTTT.

The count of this clone is one. The DNA of the CDR3 is TGTGCCAGCAGCCTGGAGGGGACAGGGGATTACGAGCAGTACTTC. Translated, it gives CASSLEGTGDYEQYF. The chain uses TRBV4-2 and TRBJ2-7, with 10 bases aligning to TRBD1. The CDR3 sequence is 15 residues long. Germline V gives CDR1 LGHNA, CDR2 YNFKEQ. The trim removed 4 bases at V and 4 bases at J, leaving 7 bases unmatched.

The CDR3 DNA sequence: TGTGCCAGCAGTTCCGGACCATATAGCAATCAGCCCCAGCATTTT. Translation: CASSSGPYSNQPQHF. The rearrangement links TRBV27 to TRBJ1-5, with no clear D. Germline V CDR1 and CDR2: MNHEY, SMNVEV (reference sequence). There are 15 residues in the CDR3. Trimming removed 4 bases at V and 0 bases at J, with 10 bases between.

A few counts support this clone. The V and J genes are TRBV6-1 and TRBJ1-6; 7 nucleotides match TRBD1. Germline CDR1 reads MNHNS; CDR2 reads SASEGT. The CDR3 is 13 amino acids. The junction had 3 bases not matched to a gene; V was cut back by 3 bases and J by 10 bases. This chain's CDR3 is CASSDRGSSPLHF. Written as DNA, the CDR3 is TGTGCCAGCAGTGACAGGGGGTCGTCACCCCTCCACTTT.

This clone was counted a single time. V usage is TRBV19 and J usage is TRBJ1-1, with D uncertain. The CDR3 spans 11 residues. V was trimmed by 7 bases and J by 8 bases, leaving 11 bases between them. The germline gives CDR1 LNHDA, CDR2 SQIVND (reference sequence). This chain's CDR3 is CASIRQTEAFF. CDR3 DNA: TGTGCCAGTATAAGGCAGACAGAAGCTTTCTTT.

The chain carries TRBV10-2 and TRBJ1-2, with 7 bases lining up with TRBD1. Germline loops: CDR1 WSHSY, CDR2 SAAADI. The trim removed 2 bases at V and 4 bases at J, leaving 4 bases unmatched. CDR3 size: 14 residues. Written as DNA, the CDR3 is TGCGCCAGCAGTGAGAAGGGGGCGAGCTATGGCTACACCTTC. It encodes CASSEKGASYGYTF.

V gene TRBV7-6 combines with J gene TRBJ1-1; 7 bases are shared with TRBD1. Per germline, CDR1 SGHVS and CDR2 FNYEAQ. The CDR3 contains 15 residues. The ends lost 5 bases at V and 1 base at J; junction bases unmatched: 7. CDR3 nucleotides: TGTGCCAGCAGCCCCCAGGGGGATGGGAACACTGAAGCTTTCTTT. Translated, it gives CASSPQGDGNTEAFF.

This chain links TRBV7-8 with TRBJ2-1; 13 bases map to TRBD2. CDR3 length: 13 residues. V dropped 5 bases and J dropped 15; count of bases not matched to a gene: 7. Germline V lookup: CDR1 SGHVS, CDR2 FQNEAQ. CDR3 sequence: CASSPWTSGGWFF. The CDR3 region has the DNA TGTGCCAGCAGCCCTTGGACTAGCGGGGGATGGTTCTTC.

The V and J genes are TRBV18 and TRBJ2-1, with 15 nucleotides matching TRBD2. The germline V gene has CDR1 KGHSH and CDR2 LQKENI. The CDR3 runs 17 residues. V was clipped by 4 bases and J by 10 bases; unmatched bases: 11. The CDR3, as DNA: TGTGCCAGCTCACAGGGACTAGCGGGGGGTCTGCTGGGGGAGCAGTTCTTC. Translation gives CASSQGLAGGLLGEQFF.

The V and J genes are TRBV25-1 and TRBJ1-5, with TRBD1 as a possible D gene (5 bases). Trimming removed 10 bases from V and 2 bases from J, with 12 bases in between. Germline lookup yields CDR1 MGHDK and CDR2 SYGVNS. CDR3 length: 13 amino acids. The chain's CDR3 is CATSREGNQPQHF. CDR3 sequence (DNA): TGTGCCACCTCCAGGGAAGGCAATCAGCCCCAGCATTTT.